Sequencing of this T cell receptor (beta chain) was carried out in a study of memory CD4+ T cells and cytomegalovirus serostatus. Broader study findings: CMV serostatus prediction reached median AUC about 0.95, or 0.9 with US-trained model.

As for this clone: The antigen remains unidentified.

Single viable CD3+CD4+CD8-CD45RO+ cells were sorted as the memory CD4+ T cells. Donors' CMV status reflects serum IgG against pp150, pp28, p38, p52. The CDR3 sequence is 15 residues long. In germline, CDR1 is LNHDA, CDR2 SQIVND (reference sequence). V dropped 5 bases and J dropped 8; count of bases not matched to a gene: 9. In the original processing: Out-of-frame sequences were removed, leaving about 2.2 million distinct TCRbeta sequences. TCRdb's table, derived via immunoSEQ multiplex PCR, lists solely in-frame clones and lacks some. The V and J calls and clone size are taken from that table; D and trimming were inferred from the DNA. Here the sample spans fewer than 40,000 clones, around three quarters being singletons.

Material for sequencing was memory CD4+ T cells from blood. The chain couples TRBV19 to TRBJ1-2; TRBD1 aligns across 12 bases. The receptor's source is an adult in good health and CMV-seronegative. CDR3: CASSSDPGQGAGYTF. The CDR3 DNA reads as TGTGCCAGTAGTTCGGATCCGGGACAGGGGGCCGGCTACACCTTC.